This T cell receptor (beta chain) was identified during a study of T cell repertoires in cytomegalovirus infection. Concerning this clonotype itself: It may be a read error: a sequence one base away is much more abundant.

The CDR3 sequence is 14 residues long. CDR1 and CDR2 (germline): SEHNR, FQNEAQ (reference sequence). A single record per CDR3 protein comes from TCRdb applying MiXCR to the reads. Of hundreds of thousands of distinct CDR3 sequences listed, 24% were seen once; the top ten hold under 8.5%. The genes are TRBV7-9 and TRBJ2-3, with unresolved D. The clonotype comes from a human donor in good health (CMV status not recorded). Some clones in this sample may be carry-over from other donors' samples. Sequenced material: CD8+ T cells from PBMCs. The CDR3 DNA reads as TGTGCCAGCAGTTTAGAGACGTTTACAGATACGCAGTATTTT. It translates to CASSLETFTDTQYF. The full variable domain, in which reference TRBV7-9 and TRBJ2-3 provide the parts outside the CDR3, is DTGVSQNPRHKITKRGQNVTFRCDPISEHNRLYWYRQTLGQGPEFLTYFQNEAQLEKSRLLSDRFSAERPKGSFSTLEIQRTEQGDSAMYLCASSLETFTDTQYFGPGTRLTVL.